The rows below give T cell receptor beta chains drawn from one sample of a study of T cells in Graves' hyperthyroidism and ophthalmopathy. TCRdb reprocessed the multiplex PCR reads with MiXCR, giving one entry per CDR3 protein. The sample yields 600,000 or so distinct CDR3 sequences, approximately 15% seen once. Sequencing input: blood. The receptors derive from a woman aged 18-29 years with Graves' ophthalmopathy. Both conserved end residues are part of each CDR3. The order of the fields is clone size, V gene, D gene, J gene, CDR3 protein, CDR3 DNA. D genes are given only for firm matches. Only some rows state a clone size, as once, few, many or a class for expanded clones.

clone_size: many; v_call: TRBV20-1; d_call: TRBD1; j_call: TRBJ2-3; cdr3_aa: CSARGTGRTDTQYF; cdr3_nt: TGCAGTGCTAGAGGGACAGGGCGCACAGATACGCAGTATTTT
clone_size: .; v_call: TRBV14; d_call: TRBD2; j_call: TRBJ2-7; cdr3_aa: CASSHDTSGSLREQYF; cdr3_nt: TGTGCCAGCAGCCATGACACTAGCGGGAGCCTCCGCGAGCAGTACTTC
clone_size: many; v_call: TRBV27; d_call: .; j_call: TRBJ2-3; cdr3_aa: CASSSFRGRGRVGTDTQYF; cdr3_nt: TGTGCCAGCAGTTCATTCAGGGGGAGGGGGCGCGTAGGCACAGATACGCAGTATTTT
clone_size: .; v_call: TRBV5-8; d_call: TRBD2; j_call: TRBJ2-5; cdr3_aa: CASSPVAGEYQETQYF; cdr3_nt: TGTGCCAGCAGCCCGGTGGCGGGAGAGTACCAAGAGACCCAGTACTTC
clone_size: .; v_call: TRBV10-3; d_call: TRBD2; j_call: TRBJ2-3; cdr3_aa: CAISERRLAGIDGDTDTQYF; cdr3_nt: TGTGCCATCAGTGAACGGAGACTAGCGGGAATCGATGGGGACACAGATACGCAGTATTTT
clone_size: many; v_call: TRBV29-1; d_call: TRBD2; j_call: TRBJ2-3; cdr3_aa: CSVEDPSGRWDTQYF; cdr3_nt: TGCAGCGTTGAAGACCCTAGCGGGAGATGGGATACGCAGTATTTT
clone_size: many; v_call: TRBV10-2; d_call: TRBD1; j_call: TRBJ1-1; cdr3_aa: CASSEQGAISAAFF; cdr3_nt: TGCGCCAGCAGTGAGCAGGGGGCGATTTCCGCAGCTTTCTTT
clone_size: many; v_call: TRBV7-3; d_call: .; j_call: TRBJ1-3; cdr3_aa: CASSSLSGPPGNTIYF; cdr3_nt: TGTGCCAGCAGCTCGCTATCCGGGCCCCCTGGAAACACCATATATTTT
clone_size: many; v_call: TRBV11-3; d_call: .; j_call: TRBJ1-1; cdr3_aa: CASSFRGAPNTEAFF; cdr3_nt: TGTGCCAGCAGCTTCCGCGGGGCTCCGAACACTGAAGCTTTCTTT
clone_size: many; v_call: TRBV2; d_call: .; j_call: TRBJ1-5; cdr3_aa: CASGKGVQPQHF; cdr3_nt: TGTGCCAGCGGAAAGGGGGTACAGCCCCAGCATTTT
clone_size: few; v_call: TRBV7-9; d_call: TRBD1; j_call: TRBJ2-3; cdr3_aa: CASSLRDRGLNDTQYF; cdr3_nt: TGTGCCAGCAGCTTGAGGGACAGGGGGTTAAATGATACGCAGTATTTT
clone_size: many; v_call: TRBV7-8; d_call: .; j_call: TRBJ1-6; cdr3_aa: CASSFSRNSYNSPLHF; cdr3_nt: TGTGCCAGCAGCTTTTCACGGAACTCCTATAATTCACCCCTCCACTTT
clone_size: .; v_call: TRBV5-5; d_call: .; j_call: TRBJ2-1; cdr3_aa: CASSLSSIPNNEQFF; cdr3_nt: TGTGCCAGCAGCTTAAGCTCGATACCTAACAATGAGCAGTTCTTC
clone_size: many; v_call: TRBV12-5; d_call: TRBD1; j_call: TRBJ2-7; cdr3_aa: CASGLITGRDSTYEQYF; cdr3_nt: TGTGCTAGTGGTTTGATCACCGGCCGGGACAGCACCTACGAGCAGTACTTC
clone_size: many; v_call: TRBV28; d_call: .; j_call: TRBJ2-7; cdr3_aa: CASRRDYYYEQYF; cdr3_nt: TGTGCCAGCAGGCGTGACTATTACTACGAGCAGTACTTC
clone_size: .; v_call: TRBV12-5; d_call: .; j_call: TRBJ2-5; cdr3_aa: CASGLPLQTQYF; cdr3_nt: TGTGCTAGTGGTTTGCCCCTTCAGACCCAGTACTTC
clone_size: few; v_call: TRBV18; d_call: .; j_call: TRBJ1-2; cdr3_aa: CASSPSPGRNYGYTF; cdr3_nt: TGTGCCAGCTCACCATCTCCCGGACGGAACTATGGCTACACCTTC
clone_size: .; v_call: TRBV9; d_call: .; j_call: TRBJ1-3; cdr3_aa: CASSVPPQPRAGNTIYF; cdr3_nt: TGTGCCAGCAGCGTGCCCCCTCAGCCTCGGGCTGGAAACACCATATATTTT
clone_size: few; v_call: TRBV4-1; d_call: TRBD2; j_call: TRBJ2-1; cdr3_aa: CASSQGAGGASYNEQFF; cdr3_nt: TGCGCCAGCAGCCAAGGGGCGGGAGGGGCGAGCTACAATGAGCAGTTCTTC
clone_size: .; v_call: TRBV7-2; d_call: TRBD1; j_call: TRBJ2-2; cdr3_aa: CASSTRQGSPGELFF; cdr3_nt: TGTGCCAGCAGCACCCGACAGGGAAGTCCCGGGGAGCTGTTTTTT
clone_size: many; v_call: TRBV2; d_call: .; j_call: TRBJ2-1; cdr3_aa: CASSGGLYFGNEQFF; cdr3_nt: TGTGCCAGCAGTGGGGGACTCTACTTCGGCAATGAGCAGTTCTTC
clone_size: .; v_call: TRBV6-2/TRBV6-3; d_call: .; j_call: TRBJ2-3; cdr3_aa: CASSYRETDTQYF; cdr3_nt: TGTGCCAGCAGTTACCGGGAGACAGATACGCAGTATTTT
clone_size: many; v_call: TRBV10-3; d_call: .; j_call: TRBJ2-1; cdr3_aa: CAITSGGGGNEQFF; cdr3_nt: TGTGCCATCACCAGTGGGGGTGGCGGGAATGAGCAGTTCTTC
clone_size: few; v_call: TRBV27; d_call: .; j_call: TRBJ2-6; cdr3_aa: CASSLRSGVHGANVLTF; cdr3_nt: TGTGCCAGCAGTTTAAGGTCAGGAGTCCATGGGGCCAACGTCCTGACTTTC
clone_size: many; v_call: TRBV6-1; d_call: .; j_call: TRBJ1-1; cdr3_aa: CASSYRPGRGTTEAFF; cdr3_nt: TGTGCCAGCAGTTACCGCCCTGGAAGGGGGACTACTGAAGCTTTCTTT
clone_size: .; v_call: TRBV19; d_call: .; j_call: TRBJ2-7; cdr3_aa: CASSTGQIYEQYF; cdr3_nt: TGTGCCAGTAGTACGGGACAAATCTACGAGCAGTACTTC
clone_size: .; v_call: TRBV5-6; d_call: TRBD1; j_call: TRBJ2-5; cdr3_aa: CASSPRTGEGETQYF; cdr3_nt: TGTGCCAGCAGCCCGAGAACAGGGGAAGGAGAGACCCAGTACTTC
clone_size: many; v_call: TRBV5-1; d_call: TRBD2; j_call: TRBJ2-1; cdr3_aa: CASSPAPSGRSEQFF; cdr3_nt: TGCGCCAGCAGCCCGGCCCCCAGCGGGAGGAGTGAGCAGTTCTTC
clone_size: many; v_call: TRBV27; d_call: .; j_call: TRBJ2-7; cdr3_aa: CASSLSRGMNEQYF; cdr3_nt: TGTGCCAGCAGTTTAAGCAGGGGCATGAACGAGCAGTACTTC
clone_size: few; v_call: TRBV19; d_call: TRBD1; j_call: TRBJ1-1; cdr3_aa: CATRDQGERAEAFF; cdr3_nt: TGTGCCACGAGGGATCAGGGGGAGCGCGCTGAAGCTTTCTTT
clone_size: many; v_call: TRBV18; d_call: .; j_call: TRBJ2-7; cdr3_aa: CASSMTALTYEQYF; cdr3_nt: TGTGCCAGCTCCATGACAGCGCTCACCTACGAGCAGTACTTC
clone_size: .; v_call: TRBV30; d_call: .; j_call: TRBJ1-1; cdr3_aa: CAWKRVSSEAFF; cdr3_nt: TGTGCCTGGAAGAGGGTGAGTTCTGAAGCTTTCTTT